Listed here are 29 T cell receptor beta chains from one sample, sequenced in a study of blood T cell repertoires in COVID-19. Generated by immunoSEQ multiplex PCR, the TCRdb table keeps only in-frame clones and is missing some. Of 300,000 to 400,000 clones in the sample, roughly 90% were seen once. The sequenced sample was peripheral blood. These receptors were taken from a woman in her 70s with COVID-19, enrolled during active disease.

This sequence joins TRBV5-4 and TRBJ1-1; the D is unclear. Looked up from germline, CDR1 is SGHNT and CDR2 is YYREEE (reference sequence). This CDR3 spans 15 amino acids. V gave up 3 bases and J gave up 6 bases, with 18 bases separating them. CDR3 DNA sequence: TGTGCCAGCAGCTCTATTACTACCGCGCCTTCTGAAGCTTTCTTT. This gives the protein CASSSITTAPSEAFF.

This clone has only a few counts. The genes are TRBV5-8 and TRBJ1-2; D might be TRBD1 (5 bases). CDR3 length: 17 residues. Germline CDR1 and CDR2: SGHTS and YDEGEE. The V end lost 5 bases, the J end lost 4 bases, and 24 bases lay between the germline ends. Here the CDR3 DNA reads TGTGCCAGCAGTTTGAGGGCGACAGCCGGATTATTCTATGGCTACACCTTC. Translated, it gives CASSLRATAGLFYGYTF.

The chain couples TRBV27 to TRBJ1-1; 11 nucleotides agree with TRBD1. This CDR3 comprises 17 residues. The junction had 10 bases not matched to a gene; V was cut back by 2 bases and J by 5 bases. Germline CDR1 reads MNHEY; CDR2 reads SMNVEV (reference sequence). The CDR3 DNA sequence: TGTGCCAGCAGTTTAGTGCGGGACAGGGGGTGGAAGACTGAAGCTTTCTTT. Its protein is CASSLVRDRGWKTEAFF.

A single count supports this clone. The genes are TRBV14 and TRBJ1-4; the D gene is possibly TRBD1 (5 bases). The CDR3 is 14 amino acids. Trimming took off 1 base at V and 10 bases at J, with 13 bases between the two ends. The V gene's germline CDR1 is SGHDN and CDR2 FVKESK. CDR3 sequence (DNA): TGTGCCAGCAGCCAAGTTCCCTGGGGGGGAAAACTGTTTTTT. Its translation is CASSQVPWGGKLFF.

This chain uses TRBV6-2 or TRBV6-3 with TRBJ2-7; D may be TRBD1 (7 bases). Germline V lookup: CDR1 MNHEY, CDR2 SVGEGT. The CDR3 is made up of 13 amino acids. V lost 6 bases and J 6 bases, leaving 15 bases between the germline ends. CDR3 region: CASSGGTAGEQYF. Written as DNA, the CDR3 is TGTGCCAGCAGCGGAGGGACAGCGGGCGAGCAGTACTTC.

The V call is TRBV30, the J call TRBJ2-3; 10 nucleotides line up with TRBD1. The CDR3 contains 15 residues. CDR1 GTSNPN and CDR2 SVGIG come from the germline V gene (reference sequence). V lost 0 bases, J lost 5 bases, and 5 bases stayed unmatched. CDR3 region: CAWSVPTGGIDTQYF. In DNA form, the CDR3 reads TGTGCCTGGAGTGTACCGACAGGGGGCATAGATACGCAGTATTTT.

V gene TRBV19 combines with J gene TRBJ2-1; TRBD2 is a possible D gene (6 bases). This CDR3 contains 17 residues. V was cut by 1 base and J by 7 bases, with 20 bases left in between. CDR1 and CDR2 from the germline V gene are LNHDA and SQIVND (reference sequence). The CDR3 DNA follows: TGTGCCAGTAGTATAGTTCCCCCGGGGACTGGAAAAAATGAGCAGTTCTTC. This sequence encodes CASSIVPPGTGKNEQFF.

This chain uses TRBV27 with TRBJ2-7; no firm D call. The germline CDR1 and CDR2 sequences are MNHEY and SMNVEV (reference sequence). V dropped 4 bases and J dropped 3 bases, with 7 bases sitting between them. The CDR3 has 12 amino acids. The CDR3 DNA reads TGTGCCAGCAGTTCCACAAACTACGAGCAGTACTTC. Amino acid sequence: CASSSTNYEQYF.

The chain has TRBV5-1 and TRBJ2-3; TRBD2 agrees at 15 bases. The V segment lost 4 bases and the J segment 6 bases; nucleotides outside the gene matches: 3. The germline gives CDR1 SGHRS, CDR2 YFSETQ. The CDR3 contains 15 residues. CDR3 region: CASSIGTSGGDTQYF. Written as DNA, the CDR3 is TGCGCCAGCAGCATTGGGACTAGCGGGGGGGATACGCAGTATTTT.

This chain links TRBV7-8 with TRBJ2-7, with D uncertain. The CDR3 is 14 residues long. V dropped 1 base and J dropped 0 bases, with 7 bases sitting between them. Per germline, CDR1 SGHVS and CDR2 FQNEAQ. CDR3 sequence: CASSLGTSSYEQYF. For the CDR3, the DNA is TGTGCCAGCAGCTTAGGAACAAGCTCCTACGAGCAGTACTTC.

The V gene is TRBV3-1 (or the pseudogene TRBV3-2), the J gene TRBJ1-4; D is unclear. Trimming left V 1 base short and J 3 bases short, with 9 bases between. The germline gives CDR1 LGHDT, CDR2 YNNKEL (reference sequence). This CDR3 has 15 amino acids. This CDR3 reads CASSQGSGSNEKLFF. The CDR3 DNA follows: TGTGCCAGCAGCCAAGGGTCGGGGTCTAATGAAAAACTGTTTTTT.

V usage is TRBV5-1 and J usage is TRBJ1-5, with 9 bases lining up with TRBD1. The V and J ends lost 0 bases and 6 bases, in that order; junction bases with no gene match: 7. The V gene's germline CDR1 is SGHRS and CDR2 YFSETQ. The CDR3 is made up of 16 amino acids. For the CDR3, the DNA is TGCGCCAGCAGCTTGGATGGGGACAGGGATGGTCAGCCCCAGCATTTT. Residues: CASSLDGDRDGQPQHF.

V gene TRBV4-1 combines with J gene TRBJ2-3; TRBD2 agrees at 8 bases. Germline V CDR1 and CDR2: MGHRA, YSYEKL. The CDR3 spans 14 residues. V was pared by 2 bases and J by 6 bases, with 4 bases of the junction left unmatched. The CDR3 DNA reads TGCGCCAGCAGCCAAAGGGTAGCGGGGGATACGCAGTATTTT. Amino acid sequence: CASSQRVAGDTQYF.

CDR3 protein: CASSLGTGVDTQYF. CDR3 bases: TGTGCCAGCAGCCTCGGGACAGGGGTAGATACGCAGTATTTT. This chain uses TRBV7-3 with TRBJ2-3, with 10 bases that match TRBD1. The germline V gene has CDR1 SGHTA and CDR2 FQGTGA. This CDR3 spans 14 amino acids. Germline trimming cut 5 bases from V and 5 bases from J; bases unmatched to any gene: 4.

This clone was seen a single time. The chain has TRBV4-1 and TRBJ2-5; D possibly corresponds to TRBD2 (7 bases). Germline V gene sequence: CDR1 MGHRA, CDR2 YSYEKL. V was shortened by 5 bases and J by 5 bases, with 18 bases between the two germline ends. The CDR3 length is 15 residues. This CDR3 is CASSWGRGAGETQYF. CDR3 sequence (DNA): TGCGCCAGCAGCTGGGGTCGGGGGGCAGGCGAGACCCAGTACTTC.

This chain uses TRBV4-1 with TRBJ2-7; 7 bases fit TRBD2. Germline CDR1 reads MGHRA; CDR2 reads YSYEKL. The CDR3 has 13 amino acids. J was trimmed by 5 bases and V by 1 base; bases with no gene match: 2. The CDR3 protein is CASSQVGGNEQYF. CDR3 coding DNA: TGCGCCAGCAGCCAAGTGGGGGGGAACGAGCAGTACTTC.

This chain joins TRBV24-1 and TRBJ2-3; 7 nucleotides align to TRBD2. V lost 3 bases, J lost 4 bases, and 6 bases stayed unmatched. CDR1 is KGHDR, CDR2 SFDVKD, per germline. The CDR3 is 15 amino acids. CDR3: CATSDPSGAADTQYF. CDR3 coding DNA: TGTGCCACCAGTGATCCGAGCGGGGCAGCAGATACGCAGTATTTT.

J is TRBJ1-6 and V is TRBV7-2; TRBD1 aligns across 7 bases. The CDR3 loop spans 15 amino acids. Germline V gene sequence: CDR1 SGHTA, CDR2 FQGNSA. V shed 1 base, J shed 7 bases, and the junction held 4 bases outside the gene matches. CDR3 nucleotide sequence: TGTGCCAGCAGCTTAGGGTCAGGGGGAAATTCACCCCTCCACTTT. Its translation is CASSLGSGGNSPLHF.

The rearrangement uses TRBV3-1 (or the pseudogene TRBV3-2) and TRBJ1-2, with a tentative D call TRBD1 (6 bases). CDR1 is LGHDT, CDR2 YNNKEL, per germline (reference sequence). This CDR3 spans 14 amino acids. The V end lost 3 bases, the J end lost 6 bases, and 14 bases lay between the germline ends. CDR3 amino acids: CASSQGAYWNGYTF. DNA for the CDR3: TGTGCCAGCAGCCAGGGGGCGTATTGGAATGGCTACACCTTC.

The J gene is TRBJ2-1, the V gene TRBV13, with D perhaps matching TRBD1 (6 bases). The germline V gene has CDR1 PRHDT and CDR2 FYEKMQ (reference sequence). CDR3 length: 13 residues. Trimming cost V 2 bases and J 8 bases, with 10 bases left between them. The CDR3 sequence: CASSLRTVDEQFF. For the CDR3, the DNA is TGTGCCAGCAGCTTAAGGACAGTGGATGAGCAGTTCTTC.

The chain combines TRBV12-3 or TRBV12-4 with TRBJ1-1; D not certain. V dropped 3 bases and J dropped 8 bases, with 10 bases sitting between them. The CDR3 extends over 12 amino acids. CDR3 nucleotides: TGTGCCAGCAGTTTTCTCCCGACAGAAGCTTTCTTT. Translating it yields CASSFLPTEAFF.

In this sample, this clone turned up a few times. The chain employs TRBV10-3 and TRBJ1-2; no firm D call. V was pared by 2 bases and J by 5 bases, with 6 bases between. The CDR3 is 12 residues long. Germline-derived CDR1 and CDR2 are ENHRY and SYGVKD. The CDR3 here is CAISEGRYGYTF. The CDR3 DNA sequence: TGTGCCATCAGTGAGGGTAGATATGGCTACACCTTC.

CDR3 nucleotides: TGTGCCAGCAGCCCTGCTGCCGCCGAACGGAGGAACACTGAAGCTTTCTTT. Its translation: CASSPAAAERRNTEAFF. The V call is TRBV5-4, the J call TRBJ1-1; D remains unclear. The CDR3 is 17 residues long. Germline V gives CDR1 SGHNT, CDR2 YYREEE (reference sequence). Deletions cut 4 bases from V and 1 base from J, with 20 bases between.

The chain employs TRBV18 and TRBJ2-7; possible D gene TRBD1, 6 bases. This CDR3 is 16 amino acids long. CDR1 KGHSH and CDR2 LQKENI come from the germline V gene. V was shortened by 3 bases and J by 2 bases, with 17 bases between the two germline ends. The CDR3 here is CASSPTNVGATYEQYF. The DNA of the CDR3 is TGTGCCAGCTCACCGACTAACGTGGGGGCAACCTACGAGCAGTACTTC.

This rearrangement joins TRBV5-1 to TRBJ1-1; the D gene is possibly TRBD1 (6 bases). The germline V gene has CDR1 SGHRS and CDR2 YFSETQ. The germline V and J ends were trimmed by 6 bases and 5 bases, with 20 bases remaining between them. The CDR3 sequence is 15 residues long. DNA for the CDR3: TGCGCCAGCACCCTAGTGACAGGAGGTCTGACTGAAGCTTTCTTT. Residues: CASTLVTGGLTEAFF.

V and J are TRBV5-1 and TRBJ2-2; perhaps TRBD2 as D (6 bases). This CDR3 comprises 15 residues. CDR1 is SGHRS, CDR2 YFSETQ, per germline. Between the trimmed V and J ends, which lost 3 bases and 3 bases, there was a span of 12 bases. CDR3 DNA: TGCGCCAGCAGCTCTCAGGGAGGCGACACCGGGGAGCTGTTTTTT. Amino acids: CASSSQGGDTGELFF.

The chain is built from TRBV5-1 and TRBJ2-7; the D gene is possibly TRBD1 (5 bases). The CDR3 extends over 15 amino acids. CDR1 is SGHRS, CDR2 YFSETQ, per germline. V was shortened by 0 bases and J by 5 bases, with 15 bases between the two germline ends. The CDR3 DNA sequence: TGCGCCAGCAGCTTGGCCTGGCGAGAAGGGGACGAGCAGTACTTC. It translates to CASSLAWREGDEQYF.

The chain employs TRBV19 and TRBJ1-5; 10 bases align to TRBD1. J was trimmed by 4 bases and V by 7 bases; bases with no gene match: 4. This CDR3 is 14 amino acids long. The germline CDR1 and CDR2 sequences are LNHDA and SQIVND (reference sequence). CDR3 sequence (DNA): TGTGCCAGTAACAGACAGGGGGCGAATCAGCCCCAGCATTTT. Its protein product is CASNRQGANQPQHF. Using reference TRBV19 and TRBJ1-5 for the parts outside the CDR3, the full variable domain is DGGITQSPKYLFRKEGQNVTLSCEQNLNHDAMYWYRQDPGQGLRLIYYSQIVNDFQKGDIAEGYSVSREKKESFPLTVTSAQKNPTAFYLCASNRQGANQPQHFGDGTRLSIL.

This clone appeared a single time. This rearrangement joins TRBV27 to TRBJ1-5; 8 nucleotides align to TRBD1. The CDR3 loop spans 14 amino acids. V gave up 5 bases and J gave up 7 bases; unmatched junction bases: 7. Germline V gives CDR1 MNHEY, CDR2 SMNVEV (reference sequence). In DNA, the CDR3 is TGTGCCAGCAGTAGACAGGGGTTGGGGCAGCCCCAGCATTTT. Translation: CASSRQGLGQPQHF.